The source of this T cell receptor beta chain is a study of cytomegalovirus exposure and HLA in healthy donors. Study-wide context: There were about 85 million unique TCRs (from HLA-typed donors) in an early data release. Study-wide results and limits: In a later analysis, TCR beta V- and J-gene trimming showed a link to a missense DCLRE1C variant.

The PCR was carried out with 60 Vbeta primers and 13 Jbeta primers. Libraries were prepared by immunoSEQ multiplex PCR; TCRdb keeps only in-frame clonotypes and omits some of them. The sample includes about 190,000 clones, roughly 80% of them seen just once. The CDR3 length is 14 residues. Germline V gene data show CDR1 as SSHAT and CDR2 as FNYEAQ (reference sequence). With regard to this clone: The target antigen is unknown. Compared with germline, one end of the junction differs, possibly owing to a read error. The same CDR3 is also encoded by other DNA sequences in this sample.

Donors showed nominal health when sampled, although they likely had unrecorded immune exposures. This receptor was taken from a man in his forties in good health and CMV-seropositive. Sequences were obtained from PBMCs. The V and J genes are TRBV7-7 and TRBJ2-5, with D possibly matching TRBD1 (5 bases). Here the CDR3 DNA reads TGTGCTAGCAGCTTAACAGGTGGCCAAGAGACCCAGTACTTC. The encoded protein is CASSLTGGQETQYF. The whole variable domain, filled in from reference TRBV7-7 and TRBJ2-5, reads GAGVSQSPRYKVTKRGQDVTLRCDPISSHATLYWYQQALGQGPEFLTYFNYEAQPDKSGLPSDRFSAERPEGSISTLTIQRTEQRDSAMYRCASSLTGGQETQYFGPGTRLLVL.